One sample yielded the 26 T cell receptor beta chains listed below, sequenced in a study of blood T cell repertoires in COVID-19. TCRdb keeps only in-frame clones here, not all; method: immunoSEQ multiplex PCR. Of about 200,000 clones listed, around 85% are singletons. Sequenced material: peripheral blood. The receptors stem from a man aged 60 to 75 with COVID-19, enrolled during active disease.

The V gene is TRBV5-4, the J gene TRBJ1-2, with D maybe TRBD1 (5 bases). Germline V gene data show CDR1 as SGHNT and CDR2 as YYREEE (reference sequence). The CDR3 covers 15 residues. Trimming shortened V by 4 bases and J by 0 bases, and 13 bases separated the two germline ends. CDR3 amino acids: CASSAGGVTNYGYTF. DNA for the CDR3: TGTGCCAGCAGCGCGGGGGGAGTCACTAACTATGGCTACACCTTC.

CDR3 bases: TGTGCCACCAGTGGCGGCTCCTACAATGAGCAGTTCTTC. It translates to CATSGGSYNEQFF. J is TRBJ2-1 and V is TRBV24-1; unclear D gene. Germline loops: CDR1 KGHDR, CDR2 SFDVKD. The germline V and J ends were trimmed by 5 bases and 0 bases, with 4 bases remaining between them. This CDR3 region has 13 residues.

The chain carries TRBV27 and TRBJ1-1; tentatively, D is TRBD1 (6 bases). Germline V gene lookup returns CDR1 MNHEY and CDR2 SMNVEV (reference sequence). Between the trimmed V and J ends, which lost 5 bases and 6 bases, there was a span of 19 bases. The CDR3 contains 15 residues. As DNA, the CDR3 is TGTGCCAGCAGTCCGGGGGGAAGGAGGGGGTCTGAAGCTTTCTTT. Amino acids: CASSPGGRRGSEAFF.

The chain is built from TRBV5-1 and TRBJ2-2, with D perhaps matching TRBD2 (5 bases). The CDR3 sequence is 13 residues long. Germline loops: CDR1 SGHRS, CDR2 YFSETQ. The V end lost 4 bases, the J end lost 14 bases, and 18 bases lay between the germline ends. The CDR3 DNA sequence: TGCGCCAGCAGCAGCGGACGGGCTAGTCGACTGTTTTTT. It is translated as CASSSGRASRLFF.

The V call is TRBV15, the J call TRBJ1-1, with TRBD1 as a possible D gene (6 bases). Trimming shortened V by 1 base and J by 5 bases, and 14 bases separated the two germline ends. CDR1 LNHNV and CDR2 YYDKDF come from the germline V gene (reference sequence). The CDR3 totals 15 residues. The CDR3 is CATSRGAGGQTEAFF. The CDR3 DNA follows: TGTGCCACCAGCAGAGGAGCCGGGGGGCAGACTGAAGCTTTCTTT. The whole variable domain, remainder taken from reference TRBV15 and TRBJ1-1, is DAMVIQNPRYQVTQFGKPVTLSCSQTLNHNVMYWYQQKSSQAPKLLFHYYDKDFNNEADTPDNFQSRRPNTSFCFLDIRSPGLGDTAMYLCATSRGAGGQTEAFFGQGTRLTVV.

The rearrangement joins TRBV9 to TRBJ1-3; D is unclear. Germline CDR1 and CDR2: SGDLS and YYNGEE. This CDR3 has 12 amino acids. Trimming removed 2 bases at V and 6 bases at J, with 6 bases between. As DNA, the CDR3 is TGTGCCAGCAGCGTCCGGGAAAACACCATATATTTT. Residues: CASSVRENTIYF.

The rearrangement uses TRBV6-5 and TRBJ1-1; 7 positions match TRBD1. This CDR3 contains 12 residues. The V segment lost 6 bases and the J segment 11 bases; nucleotides outside the gene matches: 9. Germline CDR1 and CDR2: MNHEY and SVGAGI. This chain's CDR3 is CASSQDRVRAFF. The CDR3, as DNA: TGTGCCAGCAGCCAAGACAGGGTTCGGGCTTTCTTT.

The chain has TRBV7-2 and TRBJ2-3; no definite D call. The CDR3 runs 11 residues. V dropped 2 bases and J dropped 5 bases, with 2 bases sitting between them. Germline V lookup: CDR1 SGHTA, CDR2 FQGNSA. The CDR3 DNA follows: TGTGCCAGCAGCTTACGAGATACGCAGTATTTT. This translates into CASSLRDTQYF.

This clone was seen more than once but under ten times. V is TRBV6-5 and J is TRBJ1-2; possible D gene TRBD1, 5 bases. The V and J ends lost 5 bases and 8 bases respectively, with 15 bases between them. The CDR3 totals 13 residues. Germline V gives CDR1 MNHEY, CDR2 SVGAGI. CDR3: CASSLGTREGYTF. CDR3 in DNA: TGTGCCAGCAGTCTCGGGACCCGGGAGGGCTACACCTTC.

This clone was counted only a few times. The chain has TRBV11-2 and TRBJ2-7; TRBD1 agrees at 9 bases. The CDR3 covers 13 residues. CDR1 is SGHAT, CDR2 FQNNGV, per germline. Trimming cost V 4 bases and J 3 bases; bases outside gene matches: 1. The CDR3 loop is CASSYRGLYEQYF. CDR3 bases: TGTGCCAGCAGCTACAGGGGGCTCTACGAGCAGTACTTC.

The chain joins TRBV12-3 or TRBV12-4 to TRBJ2-3; 7 bases align to TRBD1. CDR3 size: 13 residues. Losses at the gene ends were 4 bases for V and 6 bases for J; bases not matched to a gene: 4. The CDR3 DNA reads TGTGCCAGCAGTTACAGGGGTGGGGATACGCAGTATTTT. It is translated as CASSYRGGDTQYF.

CDR3 DNA: TGCAGCGTTGCAGCGGGAGGGCCCTACGAGCAGTACTTC. Amino acids: CSVAAGGPYEQYF. This chain connects TRBV29-1 to TRBJ2-7; 10 nucleotides agree with TRBD2. The CDR3 consists of 13 residues. Per germline, CDR1 SQVTM and CDR2 ANQGSEA. The V gene end was trimmed by 4 bases and the J gene end by 2 bases; junction bases not matched to a gene: 2.

This chain links TRBV2 with TRBJ1-2; 8 nucleotides match TRBD1. Germline values: CDR1 SNHLY, CDR2 FYNNEI. V trimming: 9 bases; J trimming: 4 bases; junction bases outside the gene matches: 10. This CDR3 is 14 amino acids long. CDR3 in amino acids: CASTIDRGGYGYTF. CDR3 bases: TGTGCCAGTACCATTGACAGGGGAGGCTATGGCTACACCTTC. The whole variable domain, remainder taken from reference TRBV2 and TRBJ1-2, is EPEVTQTPSHQVTQMGQEVILRCVPISNHLYFYWYRQILGQKVEFLVSFYNNEISEKSEIFDDQFSVERPDGSNFTLKIRSTKLEDSAMYFCASTIDRGGYGYTFGSGTRLTVV.

The chain links TRBV5-1 to TRBJ2-4; 7 bases line up with TRBD1. The CDR3 is 19 amino acids. Germline lookup yields CDR1 SGHRS and CDR2 YFSETQ. J was trimmed by 0 bases and V by 0 bases; bases with no gene match: 12. CDR3 region: CASSLVNDRVLLAKNIQYF. The CDR3 nucleotides are TGCGCCAGCAGCTTGGTGAACGACAGGGTTCTACTAGCCAAAAACATTCAGTACTTC.

The rearrangement links TRBV29-1 to TRBJ1-1, with D uncertain. The CDR3 contains 10 residues. The V gene lost 7 bases and the J gene lost 0 bases, with 3 bases spanning the gap. Germline-derived CDR1 and CDR2 are SQVTM and ANQGSEA. The CDR3, as DNA: TGCAGCGCTATGAACACTGAAGCTTTCTTT. It translates to CSAMNTEAFF. Complete variable domain (other parts from reference TRBV29-1 and TRBJ1-1): SAVISQKPSRDICQRGTSLTIQCQVDSQVTMMFWYRQQPGQSLTLIATANQGSEATYESGFVIDKFPISRPNLTFSTLTVSNMSPEDSSIYLCSAMNTEAFFGQGTRLTVV.

This chain connects TRBV6-4 to TRBJ2-2; 9 nucleotides match TRBD1. The CDR3 spans 16 residues. The V segment lost 0 bases and the J segment 1 base; nucleotides outside the gene matches: 0. Germline values: CDR1 MRHNA, CDR2 SNTAGT. The CDR3 reads CASSDSGQGNTGELFF. DNA of the CDR3: TGTGCCAGCAGTGACTCGGGACAGGGGAACACCGGGGAGCTGTTTTTT.

This chain uses TRBV7-9 with TRBJ1-4; a possible D gene is TRBD1 (5 bases). Between the trimmed V and J ends, which lost 5 bases and 8 bases, there was a span of 18 bases. Looked up from germline, CDR1 is SEHNR and CDR2 is FQNEAQ (reference sequence). This CDR3 is 15 amino acids long. CDR3: CASSTPGGGEEKLFF. The CDR3 DNA reads TGTGCCAGCAGCACCCCCGGCGGGGGAGAGGAAAAACTGTTTTTT.

The J gene is TRBJ2-5, the V gene TRBV9; possibly TRBD2 for D (5 bases). Germline V gene sequence: CDR1 SGDLS, CDR2 YYNGEE. V was cut by 0 bases and J by 7 bases, with 10 bases left in between. This CDR3 is 13 amino acids long. CDR3 nucleotides: TGTGCCAGCAGCGTAGCCGGGGATGGGACCCAGTACTTC. Protein product: CASSVAGDGTQYF.

V is TRBV30 and J is TRBJ2-3; 9 bases are shared with TRBD2. The CDR3 is 15 amino acids. J lost 2 bases, V lost 7 bases, and 10 bases had no gene match. The germline gives CDR1 GTSNPN, CDR2 SVGIG (reference sequence). The CDR3 coding sequence is TGTGCCTCGAACACCGTAGCGGGAGCCACAGATACGCAGTATTTT. It yields the protein CASNTVAGATDTQYF.

This rearrangement joins TRBV6-1 to TRBJ2-5, with TRBD1 as a possible D gene (5 bases). V lost 1 base and J 7 bases, leaving 13 bases between the germline ends. CDR1 and CDR2 (germline): MNHNS, SASEGT. The CDR3 loop spans 14 amino acids. As DNA, the CDR3 is TGTGCCAGCAGTGAAGGTTCAGGGCCAGGGACCCAGTACTTC. Translated: CASSEGSGPGTQYF.

About this clone itself: The same CDR3 also results from other DNA sequences found in this sample. The chain uses TRBV30 and TRBJ2-5, with a tentative D call TRBD2 (5 bases). The germline V and J ends were trimmed by 0 bases and 5 bases, with 7 bases remaining between them. This CDR3 has 12 residues. Per the germline V gene, CDR1 is GTSNPN and CDR2 is SVGIG (reference sequence). CDR3 amino acids: CAWSVSGETQYF. CDR3 DNA sequence: TGTGCCTGGAGTGTATCGGGGGAGACCCAGTACTTC. Together with reference TRBV30 and TRBJ2-5, the CDR3 gives the full variable domain: SQTIHQWPATLVQPVGSPLSLECTVEGTSNPNLYWYRQAAGRGLQLLFYSVGIGQISSEVPQNLSASRPQDRQFILSSKKLLLSDSGFYLCAWSVSGETQYFGPGTRLLVL.

The V gene is TRBV4-1, the J gene TRBJ2-2, with D perhaps TRBD1 (5 bases). Germline CDR1 reads MGHRA; CDR2 reads YSYEKL. The V gene lost 0 bases and the J gene lost 7 bases, with 6 bases spanning the gap. This CDR3 has 13 amino acids. This CDR3 is CASSQEGVGELFF. The CDR3 DNA is TGCGCCAGCAGCCAAGAAGGGGTCGGGGAGCTGTTTTTT.

This chain joins TRBV10-2 and TRBJ2-4, with TRBD1 matching over 10 bases. From germline, CDR1 is WSHSY and CDR2 SAAADI. The CDR3 loop spans 15 amino acids. The V segment lost 6 bases and the J segment 2 bases; nucleotides outside the gene matches: 4. CDR3 sequence (DNA): TGCGCCAGCAGGGGGACAGGGGCGACCAAAAACATTCAGTACTTC. Protein sequence: CASRGTGATKNIQYF.

This clone was counted only a few times. The DNA for the CDR3 is TGTGCCAGCAGCCCTCGGAGGACAGGGATAAGCCCTGAAGCTTTCTTT. This encodes CASSPRRTGISPEAFF. The chain has TRBV3-1 (or the pseudogene TRBV3-2) and TRBJ1-1, with TRBD1 matching over 8 bases. This CDR3 is 16 amino acids long. Germline CDR1 LGHDT, CDR2 YNNKEL (reference sequence). V lost 4 bases to trimming and J lost 6 bases; unmatched junction nucleotides: 13.

The chain links TRBV9 to TRBJ1-4; D gene ambiguous. Germline V gives CDR1 SGDLS, CDR2 YYNGEE. Trimming left V 1 base short and J 7 bases short, with 14 bases between. The CDR3 runs 15 residues. CDR3 loop: CASSVSPERGEKLFF. The DNA for the CDR3 is TGTGCCAGCAGCGTATCCCCAGAACGGGGTGAAAAACTGTTTTTT.

This clone was recorded only once. The J gene is TRBJ2-7, the V gene TRBV11-2; unclear D gene. V was cut by 0 bases and J by 3 bases, with 9 bases left in between. The CDR3 is 14 amino acids. CDR1 is SGHAT, CDR2 FQNNGV, per germline. The CDR3: CASSLDPRSYEQYF. CDR3 DNA sequence: TGTGCCAGCAGCTTAGATCCAAGGAGCTACGAGCAGTACTTC.